This T cell receptor beta chain was captured by sequencing in a study of T cells expressing NK-cell markers. Beta-chain TCR cDNA was generated via 5'RACE template switching with UMIs. TCRdb reworked the 5' RACE reads into one entry per CDR3 protein, no DNA. The ten top clones account for around a sixth, within a sample of some 110,000 distinct CDR3 sequences. CDR1 and CDR2 (germline): SGDLS, YYNGEE. CDR3 length: 15 residues. Source material: blood T cells: a sorted CD56 or NKG2C T cell subset, CD4+ or CD8+ T cells, or bulk PBMC T cells (not recorded which). V gene TRBV9 combines with J gene TRBJ2-3. This clonotype was sampled from a woman aged 18-69 years in good health. CDR3 sequence reads: CASSVASYSTDTQYF.